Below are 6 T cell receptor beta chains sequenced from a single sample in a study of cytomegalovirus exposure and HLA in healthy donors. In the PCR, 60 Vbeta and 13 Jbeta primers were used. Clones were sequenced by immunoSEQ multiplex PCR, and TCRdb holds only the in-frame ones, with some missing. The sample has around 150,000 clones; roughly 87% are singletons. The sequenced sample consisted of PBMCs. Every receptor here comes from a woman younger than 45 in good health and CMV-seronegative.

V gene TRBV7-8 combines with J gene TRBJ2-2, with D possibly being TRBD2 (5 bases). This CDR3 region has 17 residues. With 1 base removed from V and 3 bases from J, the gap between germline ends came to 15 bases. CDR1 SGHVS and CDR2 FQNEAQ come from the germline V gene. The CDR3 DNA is TGTGCCAGCAGCTTAGGGAGGTCGGGGTTCGACACCGGGGAGCTGTTTTTT. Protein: CASSLGRSGFDTGELFF.

Written as DNA, the CDR3 is TGTGCCAGCAGCATCGGGACTTGGGGCACTGAAGCTTTCTTT. Residues: CASSIGTWGTEAFF. The chain has TRBV5-4 and TRBJ1-1, with a tentative D call TRBD1 (5 bases). Germline V gene data show CDR1 as SGHNT and CDR2 as YYREEE (reference sequence). CDR3 length: 14 amino acids. The germline V and J ends were trimmed by 4 bases and 4 bases, with 14 bases remaining between them.

As DNA, the CDR3 is TGTGCCAGCAGTTTCCCGACAGGGCGGAGCACCGGGGAGCTGTTTTTT. Encoded protein: CASSFPTGRSTGELFF. The chain recombines TRBV27 with TRBJ2-2, with 7 bases matching TRBD1. This CDR3 is built from 16 residues. V shed 3 bases and J 4 bases; nucleotides not matched to a gene: 8. Germline assignment: CDR1 MNHEY and CDR2 SMNVEV (reference sequence).

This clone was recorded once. CDR3: CATSEGTGSNTEAFF. In DNA form, the CDR3 reads TGTGCCACCAGCGAGGGGACAGGGTCTAACACTGAAGCTTTCTTT. V and J are TRBV15 and TRBJ1-1, with 9 bases that match TRBD1. Looked up from germline, CDR1 is LNHNV and CDR2 is YYDKDF (reference sequence). The V gene end was trimmed by 5 bases and the J gene end by 2 bases; junction bases not matched to a gene: 6. The CDR3 is made up of 15 amino acids.

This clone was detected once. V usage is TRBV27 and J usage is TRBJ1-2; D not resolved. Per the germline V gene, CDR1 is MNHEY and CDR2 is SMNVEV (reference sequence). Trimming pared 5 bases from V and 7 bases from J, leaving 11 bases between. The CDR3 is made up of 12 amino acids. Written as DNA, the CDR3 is TGTGCCAGCAGTCCCCAGGATGGTGGCTACACCTTC. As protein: CASSPQDGGYTF.

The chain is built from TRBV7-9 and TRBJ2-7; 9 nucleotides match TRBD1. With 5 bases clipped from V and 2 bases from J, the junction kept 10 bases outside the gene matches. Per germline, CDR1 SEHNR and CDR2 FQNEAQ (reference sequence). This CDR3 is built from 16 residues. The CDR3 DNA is TGTGCCAGCAGCCTGAGTAGGACAGGGGAAACCTACGAGCAGTACTTC. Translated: CASSLSRTGETYEQYF.